This TCR beta chain came from a study of blood T cell repertoires in COVID-19. Across the whole study: In each case, the material was cDNA or gDNA derived from T cells, B-cell-depleted T cells, or PBMCs.

Per the authors' pipeline: It was from reference gene primer amplification that nucleated cell counts were estimated. Sequencing used immunoSEQ multiplex PCR; TCRdb keeps in-frame clones, though not all of them. The D gene and trimming were derived from the DNA, and the V and J assignments and clone size from that table. Among about 160,000 clones listed, around 85% were seen once. Seattle patients were enrolled during active infection and followed longitudinally. CDR3 length: 14 amino acids. Germline CDR1 LNHDA, CDR2 SQIVND (reference sequence). The V end was cut by 5 bases, the J end by 5 bases, with 15 bases between.

The sequenced material came from peripheral blood. The source of this sequence is an elderly man with COVID-19, enrolled during active disease. J is TRBJ2-5 and V is TRBV19; TRBD2 is a possible D gene (7 bases). This CDR3 reads CASSEWGGRETQYF. The CDR3, as DNA: TGTGCCAGTAGTGAATGGGGGGGCCGGGAGACCCAGTACTTC.